This T cell receptor (beta chain) originates from a study of regulatory T cells in long-lasting Graves disease. Time point defined: newly diagnosed GD, antithyroid drugs for less than 3 months. The TCR library was made from RNA that had been extracted from PBMCs in TRIzol. V shed 4 bases and J 3 bases; nucleotides not matched to a gene: 5. The CDR3 covers 14 residues. The germline gives CDR1 LGHDT, CDR2 YNNKEL (reference sequence). Arm-PCR of CDR3 regions and iRepertoire HTBI primers were the basis on which TCR beta libraries were built. One entry per CDR3 protein results from TCRdb running MiXCR on the multiplex PCR reads. The data show 350,000 to 500,000 distinct CDR3 sequences, approximately 14% seen once. This clonotype was counted at least ten times. These data were also reused for a study on T cells in Graves' hyperthyroidism and ophthalmopathy. As that study records: Absence of ophthalmopathy progression within 18 months defined stable Graves' hyperthyroidism.

The source of this sequence is a woman in her 50s with Graves disease. V and J are TRBV3-1 and TRBJ2-7; 8 nucleotides agree with TRBD1. The sequencing used peripheral blood mononuclear cells (PBMCs), collected at new diagnosis, from a patient treated with antithyroid drugs. Here the CDR3 DNA reads TGTGCCAGCAGCCCGACAGGGGTAAGCTACGAGCAGTACTTC. Translating gives CASSPTGVSYEQYF.